This is a list of T cell receptor beta chains from one sample in a study of PD-L1 blockade in urothelial cancer. Data came from immunoSEQ multiplex PCR; TCRdb stores just in-frame clones and leaves some out. The sample has approximately 70,000 clones; less than 90% are singletons. The source material was PBMCs, sampled around atezolizumab (anti-PD-L1) treatment. Receptors originate from a woman in her 70s with urothelial cancer. The CDR3 runs from the conserved cysteine through the conserved F or W. The D gene is left open where the match is weak. Where a row states a size, it is once, few, many or the class of an expanded clone; other rows omit it.

>TRBJ2-1|TRBV2|few|TRBD2
TGTGCCAGCAGTGAAGCTAGCGGGAGATCGGTTGAGCAGTTCTTC
CASSEASGRSVEQFF
>TRBJ2-7|TRBV7-9|-|-
TGTGCCAGCAGTAGAGGTCACGGGGCCTACGAGCAGTACTTC
CASSRGHGAYEQYF
>TRBJ1-4|TRBV7-2|-|-
TGTGCCAGCAGCTTACCGACCGGGATAAGGGCTGAAAAACTGTTTTTT
CASSLPTGIRAEKLFF
>TRBJ2-5|TRBV7-9|-|TRBD2
TGTGCCAGCAGCTTAGTCGAGACTAGCTCGAGGGAGACCCAGTACTTC
CASSLVETSSRETQYF
>TRBJ1-2|TRBV5-6|once|TRBD1
TGTGCCAGCAGCGTGGACAGGGGGCTAAACTATGGCTACACCTTC
CASSVDRGLNYGYTF
>TRBJ1-4|TRBV5-1|-|-
TGCGCCAGCAGCTTGGTGTCTGCGCCAGGGGAAAAACTGTTTTTT
CASSLVSAPGEKLFF
>TRBJ1-2|TRBV15|-|TRBD1
TGTGCCACCAGCAGAGAGTCAGGGGGCACCGGAATTAACTATGGCTACACCTTC
CATSRESGGTGINYGYTF
>TRBJ1-1|TRBV15|-|-
TGTGCCACCACCGCCGGGGGGCCGTACGACACTGAAGCTTTCTTT
CATTAGGPYDTEAFF
>TRBJ2-7|TRBV7-9|-|-
TGTGCCAGCAGCTTAACACTCGCGGGAACCCCCTACGAGCAGTACTTC
CASSLTLAGTPYEQYF
>TRBJ2-7|TRBV19|-|TRBD1
TGTGCCAGTTCGGGACAGAGCTCCTACGAGCAGTACTTC
CASSGQSSYEQYF
>TRBJ2-2|TRBV7-8|-|-
TGTGCCAGCGTTAAAACTAGTCTCGCCGGGGAGCTGTTTTTT
CASVKTSLAGELFF
>TRBJ1-5|TRBV30|-|TRBD1
TGTGCCTGGAGTGTCCAGGGGGGCGGCAATCAGCCCCAGCATTTT
CAWSVQGGGNQPQHF
>TRBJ1-2|TRBV7-2|-|TRBD1
TGTGCCAGCAGCTTAGCGGTTAGGACAGGGTTGGCTAACTATGGCTACACCTTC
CASSLAVRTGLANYGYTF
>TRBJ2-5|TRBV6-1|-|-
TGTGCCAGTTCCGGGACACGGGAGACCCAGTACTTC
CASSGTRETQYF
>TRBJ2-3|TRBV5-1|-|-
TGCGCCAGCAGCCCGGACGGGAGAACAGATACGCAGTATTTT
CASSPDGRTDTQYF
>TRBJ1-4|TRBV7-8|-|TRBD1
TGTGCCAGCAGCCGACGGACAGGGGTAGATGAAAAACTGTTTTTT
CASSRRTGVDEKLFF
>TRBJ1-3|TRBV11-2|-|-
TGTGCCAGCAGCACCACGAGCTCTGGAAACACCATATATTTT
CASSTTSSGNTIYF
>TRBJ2-1|TRBV30|-|-
TGTGCCTGGAGTAGGCGGGTAGCGGAGCAGTTCTTC
CAWSRRVAEQFF
>TRBJ2-6|TRBV7-2|-|-
TGTGCCAGCAGCTTGCGGGGTTCTGGGGCCAACGTCCTGACTTTC
CASSLRGSGANVLTF
>TRBJ1-2|TRBV30|-|TRBD1
TGTGCCTGGAGCCGAGACCTTAACCAGGGGGATGGCTACACCTTC
CAWSRDLNQGDGYTF
>TRBJ2-1|TRBV14|-|TRBD2
TGTGCCAGCAGCCAAGAGGGGGGACTAGCCTACAATGAGCAGTTCTTC
CASSQEGGLAYNEQFF
>TRBJ2-1|TRBV11-1|-|-
TGTGCCAGCAGCTTAGCTAGCGGAACTTACAATGAGCAGTTCTTC
CASSLASGTYNEQFF
>TRBJ2-7|TRBV5-1|-|TRBD2
TGCGCCAGCGGGGACACTAGCGGAGGCCCTGGGAAGCAGTACTTC
CASGDTSGGPGKQYF
>TRBJ2-5|TRBV2|-|-
TGTGCCAGCAGTGATCCCAAAGAGACCCAGTACTTC
CASSDPKETQYF
>TRBJ1-1|TRBV7-6|once|TRBD1
TGTGCCAGCAGCTCGATGCCGGGACAGGGCCTCCTGAACACTGAAGCTTTCTTT
CASSSMPGQGLLNTEAFF
>TRBJ1-1|TRBV10-3|-|-
TGTGCCATCAGTGAGAGGGCAGGGGAAGGTGAAGCTTTCTTT
CAISERAGEGEAFF
>TRBJ2-5|TRBV12-2|-|-
TGTGCAAGTCGCTTACTATTCCCCTGGGAGACCCAGTACTTC
CASRLLFPWETQYF
>TRBJ2-3|TRBV5-1|-|TRBD2
TGCGCCAGCAGCTTGGCTGGCGGGAGCATTACAGATACGCAGTATTTT
CASSLAGGSITDTQYF
>TRBJ2-7|TRBV30|-|TRBD2
TGTGCCTGGAGTGTACTTGGGCGGGGGGGCATAGGCGAGCAGTACTTC
CAWSVLGRGGIGEQYF
>TRBJ2-2|TRBV11-2|-|TRBD1
TGTGCCAGCAGCTACCTCACAGGGGGCGGCGGGGAGCTGTTTTTT
CASSYLTGGGGELFF
>TRBJ2-3|TRBV5-1|-|-
TGCGCCAGCAGCTTGCAGGGAACGGCCAGCACAGATACGCAGTATTTT
CASSLQGTASTDTQYF